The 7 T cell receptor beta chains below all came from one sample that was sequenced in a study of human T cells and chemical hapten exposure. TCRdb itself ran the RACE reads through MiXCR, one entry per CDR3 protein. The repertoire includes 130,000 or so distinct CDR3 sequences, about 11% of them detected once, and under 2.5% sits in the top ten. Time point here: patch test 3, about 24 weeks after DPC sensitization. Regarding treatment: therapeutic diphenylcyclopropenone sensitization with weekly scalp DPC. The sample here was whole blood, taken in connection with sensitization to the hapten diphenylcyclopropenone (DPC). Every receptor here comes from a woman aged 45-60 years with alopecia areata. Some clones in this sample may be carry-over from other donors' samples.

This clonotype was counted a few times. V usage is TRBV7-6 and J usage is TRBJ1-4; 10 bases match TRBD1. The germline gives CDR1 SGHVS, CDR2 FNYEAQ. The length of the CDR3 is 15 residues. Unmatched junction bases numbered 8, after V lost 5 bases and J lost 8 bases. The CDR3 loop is CASSPGQGGEEKLFF. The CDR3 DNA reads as TGTGCCAGCAGCCCAGGACAGGGGGGAGAGGAAAAACTGTTTTTT. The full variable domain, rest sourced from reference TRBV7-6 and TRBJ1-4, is GAGVSQSPRYKVTKRGQDVALRCDPISGHVSLYWYRQALGQGPEFLTYFNYEAQQDKSGLPNDRFSAERPEGSISTLTIQRTEQRDSAMYRCASSPGQGGEEKLFFGSGTQLSVL.

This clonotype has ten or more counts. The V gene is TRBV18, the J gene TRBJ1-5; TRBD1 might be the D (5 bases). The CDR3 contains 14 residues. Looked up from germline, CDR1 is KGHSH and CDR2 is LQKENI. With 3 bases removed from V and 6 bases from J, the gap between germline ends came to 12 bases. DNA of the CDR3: TGTGCCAGCTCACCGCGGCAGGGTGGTCAGCCCCAGCATTTT. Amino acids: CASSPRQGGQPQHF.

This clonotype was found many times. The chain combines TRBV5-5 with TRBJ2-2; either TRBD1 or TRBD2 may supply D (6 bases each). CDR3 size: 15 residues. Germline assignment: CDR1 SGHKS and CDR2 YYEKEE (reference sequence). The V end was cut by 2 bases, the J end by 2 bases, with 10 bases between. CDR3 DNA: TGTGCCAGCAGCTTCGGGGGCCGTAACACCGGGGAGCTGTTTTTT. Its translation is CASSFGGRNTGELFF.

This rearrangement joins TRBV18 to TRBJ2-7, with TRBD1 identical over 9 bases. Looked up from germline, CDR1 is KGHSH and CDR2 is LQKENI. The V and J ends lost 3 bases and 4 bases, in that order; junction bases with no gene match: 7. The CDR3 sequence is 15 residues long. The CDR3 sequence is CASSPRGGQGYEQYF. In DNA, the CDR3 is TGTGCCAGCTCACCCCGCGGGGGACAGGGTTACGAGCAGTACTTC.

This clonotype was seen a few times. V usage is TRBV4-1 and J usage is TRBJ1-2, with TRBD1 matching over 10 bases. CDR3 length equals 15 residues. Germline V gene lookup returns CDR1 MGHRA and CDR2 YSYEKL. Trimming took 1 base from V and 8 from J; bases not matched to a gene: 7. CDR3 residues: CASSQGDRGERGYTF. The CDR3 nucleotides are TGCGCCAGCAGCCAAGGGGACAGGGGAGAAAGAGGCTACACCTTC.

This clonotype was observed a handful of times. The CDR3 protein is CASSSWVQGGYNSPLHF. The CDR3 DNA sequence: TGTGCCAGCAGTTCATGGGTCCAGGGGGGATATAATTCACCCCTCCACTTT. The chain is built from TRBV27 and TRBJ1-6; TRBD1 matches at 7 bases. CDR3 length: 17 residues. The V and J ends lost 4 bases and 4 bases, in that order; junction bases with no gene match: 10. Germline V gene sequence: CDR1 MNHEY, CDR2 SMNVEV (reference sequence).

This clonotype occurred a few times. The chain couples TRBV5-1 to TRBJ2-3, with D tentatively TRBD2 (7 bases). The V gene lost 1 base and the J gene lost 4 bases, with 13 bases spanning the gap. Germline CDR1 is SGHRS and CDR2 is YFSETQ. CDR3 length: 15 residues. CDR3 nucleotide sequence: TGCGCCAGCAGCTTGAGGGGGGGCGCCTCAGATACGCAGTATTTT. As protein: CASSLRGGASDTQYF. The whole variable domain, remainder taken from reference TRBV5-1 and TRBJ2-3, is KAGVTQTPRYLIKTRGQQVTLSCSPISGHRSVSWYQQTPGQGLQFLFEYFSETQRNKGNFPGRFSGRQFSNSRSEMNVSTLELGDSALYLCASSLRGGASDTQYFGPGTRLTVL.